The present T cell receptor beta chain was sequenced within a study of blood T cell repertoires in COVID-19. The wider study: PBMCs, B-cell-depleted T cells, or T cells were the source of the cDNA or gDNA that made up the material.

Sequencing used immunoSEQ multiplex PCR; TCRdb keeps in-frame clones, though not all of them. The sample lists about 180,000 clones, approximately 88% occurring once. The V gene lost 3 bases and the J gene lost 3 bases, with 9 bases spanning the gap. The CDR3 extends over 14 amino acids. From germline, CDR1 is LNHDA and CDR2 SQIVND (reference sequence). The receptor was derived from a young woman with acute or convalescent COVID-19. The sequenced sample consisted of peripheral blood. This chain links TRBV19 with TRBJ1-5; D remains ambiguous. The CDR3 nucleotides read TGTGCCAGTAGTATCACCGGGGTCAATCAGCCCCAGCATTTT. As protein: CASSITGVNQPQHF.